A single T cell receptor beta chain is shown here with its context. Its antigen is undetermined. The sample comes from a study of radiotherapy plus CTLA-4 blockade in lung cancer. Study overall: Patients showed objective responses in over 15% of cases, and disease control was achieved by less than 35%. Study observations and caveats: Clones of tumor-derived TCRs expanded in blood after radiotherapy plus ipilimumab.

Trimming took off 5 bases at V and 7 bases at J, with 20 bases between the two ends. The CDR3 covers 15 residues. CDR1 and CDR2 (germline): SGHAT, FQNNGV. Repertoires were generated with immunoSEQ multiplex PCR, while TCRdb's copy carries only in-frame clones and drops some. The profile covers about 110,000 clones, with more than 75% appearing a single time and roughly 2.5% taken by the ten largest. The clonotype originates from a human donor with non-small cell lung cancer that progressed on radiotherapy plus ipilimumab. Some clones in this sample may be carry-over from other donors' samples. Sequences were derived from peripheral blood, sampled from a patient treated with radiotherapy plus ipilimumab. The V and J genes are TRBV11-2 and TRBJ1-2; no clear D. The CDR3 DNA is TGTGCCAGCAGCCCGTACCTCATTTCCCCGCTTGGCTACACCTTC. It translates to CASSPYLISPLGYTF.